This T cell receptor beta chain was found in a study of cytomegalovirus exposure and HLA in healthy donors. The overall study: It was reported in a later analysis that the same platform had been used for the 100 to 150 validation repertoires as for the 666 first-cohort repertoires.

Assay: immunoSEQ multiplex PCR; the TCRdb copy retains only in-frame clones and omits some. The data hold about 200,000 clones, with 80% to 85% observed a single time. This clone was recorded once. Germline loops: CDR1 SGHAT, CDR2 FQNNGV. V trimming: 5 bases; J trimming: 2 bases; junction bases outside the gene matches: 8. The CDR3 spans 16 residues. Sequencing was done on a sample of PBMCs. This TCR came from a woman younger than 45 in good health and CMV-seronegative. The chain links TRBV11-2 to TRBJ1-3; TRBD1 matches 8 bases. CDR3 nucleotide sequence: TGTGCCAGCAGCCCGCCGAGACAGGGGCCTGGAAACACCATATATTTT. It yields the protein CASSPPRQGPGNTIYF.